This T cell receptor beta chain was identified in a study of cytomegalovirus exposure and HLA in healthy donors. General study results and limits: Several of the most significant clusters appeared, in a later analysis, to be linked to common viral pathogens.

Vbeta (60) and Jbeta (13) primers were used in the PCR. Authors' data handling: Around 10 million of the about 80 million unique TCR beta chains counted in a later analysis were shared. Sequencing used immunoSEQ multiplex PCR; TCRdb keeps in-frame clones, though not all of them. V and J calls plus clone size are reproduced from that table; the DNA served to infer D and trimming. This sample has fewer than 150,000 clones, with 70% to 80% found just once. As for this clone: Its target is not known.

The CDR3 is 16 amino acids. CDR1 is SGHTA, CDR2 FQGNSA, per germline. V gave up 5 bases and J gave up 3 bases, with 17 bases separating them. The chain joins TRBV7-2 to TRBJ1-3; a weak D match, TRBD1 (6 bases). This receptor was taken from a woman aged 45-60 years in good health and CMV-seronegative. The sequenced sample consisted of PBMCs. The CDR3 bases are TGTGCCAGCAGCCCCTATGCGGGGGCCCGTGGAAACACCATATATTTT. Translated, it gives CASSPYAGARGNTIYF.